Following are 24 T cell receptor beta chains from one sample sequenced in a study of T cells in localized non-small cell lung cancer. Sequencing was performed with immunoSEQ multiplex PCR; in TCRdb, only in-frame clones are kept and a portion is missing. Of about 20,000 clones listed, over 80% are singletons. Specimen: PBMCs, collected before any cancer treatment. These receptors originate from a man aged 40 to 69 with stage II squamous cell lung carcinoma.

This chain uses TRBV5-4 with TRBJ2-1, with a possible D match to TRBD1 (5 bases). V lost 2 bases to trimming and J lost 7 bases, with 16 bases between them. The CDR3 runs 15 residues. Looked up from germline, CDR1 is SGHNT and CDR2 is YYREEE (reference sequence). The CDR3, as DNA: TGTGCCAGCAGCTTAGGCCTAAGTGCAGGGAATGAGCAGTTCTTC. Translating gives CASSLGLSAGNEQFF.

V and J are TRBV11-2 and TRBJ1-1, with TRBD1 matching over 9 bases. Losses at the gene ends were 0 bases for V and 1 base for J; bases not matched to a gene: 9. Per germline, CDR1 SGHAT and CDR2 FQNNGV. The CDR3 consists of 18 residues. In nucleotides, the CDR3 is TGTGCCAGCAGCTTAGATAGGCGACAGGGGGTTGGGAACACTGAAGCTTTCTTT. Its protein is CASSLDRRQGVGNTEAFF.

This clone is categorized as medium-sized (0.01 to 0.1%). The chain employs TRBV9 and TRBJ2-7; D not certain. Looked up from germline, CDR1 is SGDLS and CDR2 is YYNGEE. The V end was cut by 0 bases, the J end by 5 bases, with 15 bases between. CDR3 length: 15 residues. This chain's CDR3 is CASSVAGSGGDEQYF. The DNA for the CDR3 is TGTGCCAGCAGCGTAGCGGGTTCGGGTGGAGACGAGCAGTACTTC.

V and J are TRBV7-3 and TRBJ1-1, with unresolved D. Germline CDR1 and CDR2: SGHTA and FQGTGA. The CDR3 runs to 13 residues. With 5 bases removed from V and 0 bases from J, the gap between germline ends came to 7 bases. The CDR3 sequence: CASSPAVNTEAFF. In DNA form, the CDR3 reads TGTGCCAGCAGCCCGGCCGTGAACACTGAAGCTTTCTTT. Supplemented by reference TRBV7-3 and TRBJ1-1, the full variable domain reads GAGVSQTPSNKVTEKGKYVELRCDPISGHTALYWYRQSLGQGPEFLIYFQGTGAADDSGLPNDRFFAVRPEGSVSTLKIQRTERGDSAVYLCASSPAVNTEAFFGQGTRLTVV.

The chain has TRBV5-6 and TRBJ1-2, with 12 bases lining up with TRBD1. The CDR3 is 16 amino acids. Trimming removed 4 bases from V and 4 bases from J; junction bases left unmatched: 8. CDR1 SGHDT and CDR2 YYEEEE come from the germline V gene. The CDR3 is CASSQEGTGGLYGYTF. CDR3 nucleotide sequence: TGTGCCAGCAGCCAAGAGGGGACAGGGGGCCTCTATGGCTACACCTTC. Based on the CDR3 plus reference TRBV5-6 and TRBJ1-2, the full variable domain is DAGVTQSPTHLIKTRGQQVTLRCSPKSGHDTVSWYQQALGQGPQFIFQYYEEEERQRGNFPDRFSGHQFPNYSSELNVNALLLGDSALYLCASSQEGTGGLYGYTFGSGTRLTVV.

The CDR3 DNA sequence: TGCGCCAGCAGCCAAGAAGGGGGAGAGCAGTACTTC. Residues: CASSQEGGEQYF. The chain recombines TRBV4-1 with TRBJ2-7, with a tentative D call TRBD1 (6 bases). The germline CDR1 and CDR2 sequences are MGHRA and YSYEKL. The CDR3 spans 12 residues. Between the trimmed V and J ends, which lost 0 bases and 7 bases, there was a span of 7 bases.

J is TRBJ2-3 and V is TRBV18; 10 bases line up with TRBD2. Germline CDR1 and CDR2: KGHSH and LQKENI. The CDR3 has 17 amino acids. The ends lost 2 bases at V and 1 base at J; junction bases unmatched: 6. CDR3 DNA sequence: TGTGCCAGCTCACCAAGTCTAGCGGGGGTAGGCACAGATACGCAGTATTTT. Its translation is CASSPSLAGVGTDTQYF. The whole variable domain, filled in from reference TRBV18 and TRBJ2-3, reads NAGVMQNPRHLVRRRGQEARLRCSPMKGHSHVYWYRQLPEEGLKFMVYLQKENIIDESGMPKERFSAEFPKEGPSILRIQQVVRGDSAAYFCASSPSLAGVGTDTQYFGPGTRLTVL.

The V and J genes are TRBV27 and TRBJ1-2; TRBD1 might be the D (6 bases). The V gene's germline CDR1 is MNHEY and CDR2 SMNVEV (reference sequence). CDR3 length: 15 amino acids. V lost 6 bases and J lost 6, with 20 bases in between. The CDR3 DNA is TGTGCCAGCAGCTCCGCGGGGGGGCCCATCAATGGCTACACCTTC. The encoded protein is CASSSAGGPINGYTF.

This chain connects TRBV14 to TRBJ2-3, with a tentative D call TRBD2 (5 bases). This CDR3 comprises 15 residues. Trimming took 3 bases from V and 0 from J, leaving 10 bases between them. Looked up from germline, CDR1 is SGHDN and CDR2 is FVKESK. The CDR3 region is CASSHGAASTDTQYF. The DNA for the CDR3 is TGTGCCAGCAGCCATGGAGCGGCAAGCACAGATACGCAGTATTTT.

J is TRBJ2-1 and V is TRBV7-2; 7 bases are shared with TRBD2. The junction had 1 base not matched to a gene; V was cut back by 5 bases and J by 6 bases. Germline V gene sequence: CDR1 SGHTA, CDR2 FQGNSA. The CDR3 is 12 residues long. The CDR3 nucleotides are TGTGCCAGCAGCCCGGGGGGCAATGAGCAGTTCTTC. Its translation is CASSPGGNEQFF.

The CDR3, as DNA: TGTGCCAGTAGTTTGTTGTGGAGAAATGAGCAGTTCTTC. As protein: CASSLLWRNEQFF. The chain has TRBV19 and TRBJ2-1; D gene unclear. Looked up from germline, CDR1 is LNHDA and CDR2 is SQIVND (reference sequence). The ends were cut back, 5 bases at V and 7 bases at J, with 12 bases in the middle. The CDR3 loop spans 13 amino acids.

The rearrangement uses TRBV7-9 and TRBJ2-7; tentatively, D is TRBD1 (6 bases). The CDR3 is made up of 16 amino acids. Germline assignment: CDR1 SEHNR and CDR2 FQNEAQ (reference sequence). Trimming shortened V by 1 base and J by 0 bases, and 13 bases separated the two germline ends. The CDR3 loop is CASSLVETGGSYEQYF. CDR3 nucleotide sequence: TGTGCCAGCAGCTTAGTGGAGACAGGAGGCTCCTACGAGCAGTACTTC.

The chain uses TRBV28 and TRBJ2-4; 13 bases fit TRBD2. Germline V CDR1 and CDR2: MDHEN, SYDVKM. The V segment lost 8 bases and the J segment 0 bases; nucleotides outside the gene matches: 10. The CDR3 runs 18 residues. The CDR3 loop reads CASGAGLAGAGAKNIQYF. CDR3 bases: TGTGCCAGCGGAGCCGGACTAGCGGGGGCCGGAGCCAAAAACATTCAGTACTTC.

This rearrangement joins TRBV30 to TRBJ1-3; D gene unclear. The CDR3 sequence is 19 residues long. The V end lost 3 bases, the J end lost 0 bases, and 24 bases lay between the germline ends. CDR1 is GTSNPN and CDR2 is SVGIG in the germline V gene (reference sequence). CDR3 protein: CAWRPFSARGNYSGNTIYF. CDR3 bases: TGTGCCTGGAGACCCTTTTCCGCCCGCGGAAATTACTCTGGAAACACCATATATTTT.

The rearrangement uses TRBV11-2 and TRBJ2-3; D not resolved. V was cut by 3 bases and J by 5 bases, with 3 bases left in between. CDR3 length: 11 residues. The germline gives CDR1 SGHAT, CDR2 FQNNGV. In DNA, the CDR3 is TGTGCCAGCAGCTTGGGAGATACGCAGTATTTT. This translates into CASSLGDTQYF.

The chain is built from TRBV7-9 and TRBJ2-7; 8 nucleotides match TRBD2. Germline V gene lookup returns CDR1 SEHNR and CDR2 FQNEAQ (reference sequence). V lost 11 bases and J lost 0; bases outside the gene matches: 6. The CDR3 is 13 amino acids. The CDR3 protein is CASSGGRSYEQYF. Here the CDR3 DNA reads TGTGCCTCCAGCGGGGGCCGCTCCTACGAGCAGTACTTC.

The chain combines TRBV19 with TRBJ1-4; D call uncertain. The germline CDR1 and CDR2 sequences are LNHDA and SQIVND (reference sequence). The CDR3 is made up of 12 amino acids. V was pared by 3 bases and J by 8 bases, with 7 bases between. CDR3 sequence (DNA): TGTGCCAGTAGTATGGCAGGAGAAAAACTGTTTTTT. Translated: CASSMAGEKLFF.

This clone was found once. The rearrangement links TRBV10-2 to TRBJ2-6; D not certain. Trimming removed 5 bases at V and 1 base at J, with 12 bases between. The CDR3 extends over 16 amino acids. CDR1 is WSHSY and CDR2 is SAAADI in the germline V gene. CDR3 DNA: TGCGCCAGCAGTTTGTACTCCCTATCTGGGGCCAACGTCCTGACTTTC. Protein sequence: CASSLYSLSGANVLTF.

By sample share, this clone is large. The chain links TRBV11-2 to TRBJ1-2, with 8 bases aligning to TRBD1. J gave up 6 bases and V 1 base, and 7 bases lay outside the gene matches. The germline gives CDR1 SGHAT, CDR2 FQNNGV. This CDR3 has 15 amino acids. Written as DNA, the CDR3 is TGTGCCAGCAGCTTAGGAGTTACAGGGGGGGATGGCTACACCTTC. Residues: CASSLGVTGGDGYTF.

The V gene is TRBV25-1, the J gene TRBJ2-5; the D gene could be TRBD1 or TRBD2 (5 bases each). The CDR3 has 13 amino acids. The germline gives CDR1 MGHDK, CDR2 SYGVNS. V lost 2 bases and J 5 bases, leaving 9 bases between the germline ends. The CDR3 nucleotides are TGTGCCAGCAGTGAAGGGGGTTGGGAGACCCAGTACTTC. Its protein is CASSEGGWETQYF.

V is TRBV18 and J is TRBJ2-1; D possibly corresponds to TRBD2 (5 bases). CDR1 is KGHSH and CDR2 is LQKENI in the germline V gene. The CDR3 has 15 residues. Trimming removed 0 bases from V and 4 bases from J, with 10 bases in between. The CDR3 spells CASSPPRTSYNEQFF. DNA for the CDR3: TGTGCCAGCTCACCACCGAGGACTTCGTACAATGAGCAGTTCTTC.

The V call is TRBV6-1, the J call TRBJ1-1; no firm D call. Trimming took off 7 bases at V and 0 bases at J, with 9 bases between the two ends. The CDR3 totals 13 residues. Germline values: CDR1 MNHNS, CDR2 SASEGT. The CDR3 DNA reads TGTGCCAGCAAGGGTAACTTGAACACTGAAGCTTTCTTT. It translates to CASKGNLNTEAFF.

In nucleotides, the CDR3 is TGTGCCTGGAGGTACGGGGAGTTGACCCAGTACTTC. This translates into CAWRYGELTQYF. The chain employs TRBV30 and TRBJ2-5; weak D call: TRBD2 (5 bases). Trimming stripped 3 bases from V and 7 bases from J, with 12 bases between. The CDR3 consists of 12 residues. CDR1 and CDR2 from the germline V gene are GTSNPN and SVGIG (reference sequence).

The rearrangement joins TRBV7-6 to TRBJ2-7; possibly TRBD2 for D (7 bases). The CDR3 is 16 residues long. Germline V gene data show CDR1 as SGHVS and CDR2 as FNYEAQ. V was shortened by 0 bases and J by 4 bases, with 16 bases between the two germline ends. The CDR3 spells CASSLAVGGRAYEQYF. For the CDR3, the DNA is TGTGCCAGCAGCTTAGCAGTCGGGGGGCGCGCGTACGAGCAGTACTTC. Together with reference TRBV7-6 and TRBJ2-7, the CDR3 gives the full variable domain: GAGVSQSPRYKVTKRGQDVALRCDPISGHVSLYWYRQALGQGPEFLTYFNYEAQQDKSGLPNDRFSAERPEGSISTLTIQRTEQRDSAMYRCASSLAVGGRAYEQYFGPGTRLTVT.